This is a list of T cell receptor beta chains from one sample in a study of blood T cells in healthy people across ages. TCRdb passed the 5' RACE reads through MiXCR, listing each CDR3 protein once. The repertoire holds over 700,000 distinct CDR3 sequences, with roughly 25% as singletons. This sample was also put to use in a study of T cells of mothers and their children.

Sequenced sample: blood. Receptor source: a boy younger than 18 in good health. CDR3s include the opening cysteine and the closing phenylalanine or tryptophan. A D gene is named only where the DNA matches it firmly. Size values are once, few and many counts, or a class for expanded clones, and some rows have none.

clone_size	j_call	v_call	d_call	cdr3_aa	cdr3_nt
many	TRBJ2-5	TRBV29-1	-	CSVVKGFDETQYF	TGCAGCGTTGTTAAGGGGTTTGACGAGACCCAGTACTTC
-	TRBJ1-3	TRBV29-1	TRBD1	CSVTGTGGNTIYF	TGCAGCGTTACAGGGACAGGAGGAAACACCATATATTTT
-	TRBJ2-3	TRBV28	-	CASSSTTGYGTDTQYF	TGTGCCAGCAGTTCAACTACAGGGTACGGCACAGATACGCAGTATTTT
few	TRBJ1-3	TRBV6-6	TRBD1	CASSQRGLPGNTIYF	TGTGCCAGCAGTCAGAGGGGGCTGCCTGGAAACACCATATATTTT
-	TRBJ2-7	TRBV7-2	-	CASSLDVSPGTGAYEQYF	TGTGCCAGCAGCTTAGACGTATCACCAGGCACTGGAGCCTACGAGCAGTACTTC
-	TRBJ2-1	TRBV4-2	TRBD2	CASSQERRGGRNEQFF	TGTGCCAGCAGCCAAGAGAGACGGGGGGGACGCAATGAGCAGTTCTTC
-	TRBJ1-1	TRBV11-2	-	CASSFNEGRYTEAFF	TGTGCCAGCAGCTTTAACGAGGGCCGGTACACTGAAGCTTTCTTT
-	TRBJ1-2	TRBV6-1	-	CASSENPGHGYTF	TGTGCCAGCAGTGAAAACCCTGGGCATGGCTACACCTTC
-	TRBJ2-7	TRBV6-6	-	CASSYNRVNYEQYF	TGTGCCAGCAGTTACAACAGGGTGAACTACGAGCAGTACTTC
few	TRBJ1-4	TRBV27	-	CASSLSRVEKLFF	TGTGCCAGCAGTTTATCGCGGGTCGAAAAACTGTTTTTT
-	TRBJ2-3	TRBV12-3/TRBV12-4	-	CASSFYGRGGGDTQYF	TGTGCCAGCAGTTTCTACGGGAGAGGGGGGGGAGATACGCAGTATTTT
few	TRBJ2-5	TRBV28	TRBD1	CASSLNSYTGGKQETQYF	TGTGCCAGCAGTCTTAATTCATATACAGGGGGGAAACAAGAGACCCAGTACTTC
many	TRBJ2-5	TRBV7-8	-	CASSRMSPRFQETQYF	TGTGCCAGCAGCCGGATGTCGCCCCGCTTCCAAGAGACCCAGTACTTC
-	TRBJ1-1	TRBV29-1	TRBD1	CSGGQGGTEAFF	TGCAGCGGAGGACAGGGAGGGACTGAAGCTTTCTTT
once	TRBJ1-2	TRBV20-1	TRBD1	CSGTGTDIYGYTF	TGCAGTGGGACCGGGACAGACATCTATGGCTACACCTTC
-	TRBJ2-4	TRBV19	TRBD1	CASRDRVFGAKNIQYF	TGTGCCAGCCGGGACAGGGTTTTTGGGGCCAAAAACATTCAGTACTTC
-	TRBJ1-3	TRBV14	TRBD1	CASSRWDSGNTIYF	TGTGCCAGCAGCCGGTGGGACAGTGGAAACACCATATATTTT
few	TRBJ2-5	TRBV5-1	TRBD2	CASSLTSGRETQYF	TGCGCCAGCAGCTTGACTAGCGGGAGAGAGACCCAGTACTTC
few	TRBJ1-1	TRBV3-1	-	CASSQDRFDGRGAFF	TGTGCCAGCAGCCAAGATAGGTTCGACGGGAGGGGAGCTTTCTTT
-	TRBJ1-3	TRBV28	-	CAGSLPVSSGNTIYF	TGTGCCGGCAGTTTACCAGTGAGCTCTGGAAACACCATATATTTT
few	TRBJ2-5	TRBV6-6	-	CASSYLVEETQYF	TGTGCCAGCAGTTACCTCGTTGAGGAGACCCAGTACTTC
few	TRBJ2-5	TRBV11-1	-	CASSLATAQGAQYF	TGTGCCAGCAGCTTAGCGACAGCGCAAGGGGCCCAGTACTTC
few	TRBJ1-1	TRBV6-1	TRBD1	CASMRQGGNTEAFF	TGTGCCAGCATGCGACAGGGTGGGAACACTGAAGCTTTCTTT
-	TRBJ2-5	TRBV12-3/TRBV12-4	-	CASSWDFQETQYF	TGTGCCAGCAGTTGGGACTTCCAAGAGACCCAGTACTTC
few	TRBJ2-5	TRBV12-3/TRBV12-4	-	CASSFIPWGVETQYF	TGTGCCAGCAGTTTTATCCCCTGGGGGGTGGAGACCCAGTACTTC
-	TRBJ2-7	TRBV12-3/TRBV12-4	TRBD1	CASTQGTVSYEQYF	TGTGCCAGCACCCAGGGGACAGTTTCCTACGAGCAGTACTTC
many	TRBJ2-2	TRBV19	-	CASSITGELFF	TGTGCCAGCAGTATCACCGGGGAGCTGTTTTTT
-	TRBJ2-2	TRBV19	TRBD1	CASSIWTGRIGGELFF	TGTGCCAGTAGTATCTGGACAGGGAGAATTGGCGGGGAGCTGTTTTTT
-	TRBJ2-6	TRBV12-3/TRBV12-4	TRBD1	CASSTGTGLDGANVLTF	TGTGCCAGCAGTACAGGGACAGGTTTGGATGGGGCCAACGTCCTGACTTTC
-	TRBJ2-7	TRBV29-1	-	CSASRDRSYEQYF	TGCAGCGCCTCGAGGGACCGTTCCTACGAGCAGTACTTC
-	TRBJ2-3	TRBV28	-	CASSLKAKTQYF	TGTGCCAGCAGTTTAAAGGCTAAGACGCAGTATTTT
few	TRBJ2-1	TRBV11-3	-	CASSLWGKNNEQFF	TGTGCCAGCAGCTTGTGGGGGAAGAACAATGAGCAGTTCTTC
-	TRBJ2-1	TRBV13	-	CASSGMATGRNEQFF	TGTGCCAGCAGCGGAATGGCTACCGGACGGAATGAGCAGTTCTTC
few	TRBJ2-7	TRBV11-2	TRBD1	CASSSRDRARYEQYF	TGTGCCAGCAGCTCTCGGGACAGGGCTCGCTACGAGCAGTACTTC
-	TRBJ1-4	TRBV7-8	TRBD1	CASSAWTGGDSNEKLFF	TGTGCCAGCAGCGCCTGGACAGGGGGCGATAGTAATGAAAAACTGTTTTTT
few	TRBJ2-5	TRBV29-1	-	CSVEGWEEESQYF	TGCAGCGTTGAAGGATGGGAAGAAGAGTCCCAGTACTTC
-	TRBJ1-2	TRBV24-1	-	CATSEADRPSSGYTF	TGTGCCACCAGTGAGGCCGACAGGCCCTCAAGTGGCTACACCTTC
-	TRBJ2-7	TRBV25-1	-	CASSRGREQYF	TGTGCCAGCAGTCGAGGGCGCGAGCAGTACTTC
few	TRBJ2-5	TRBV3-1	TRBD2	CASSPTSGGRTQYF	TGTGCCAGCAGCCCGACGAGCGGCGGGAGGACCCAGTACTTC
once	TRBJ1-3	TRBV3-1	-	CASSLRGYSGNTIYF	TGTGCCAGCAGCCTCAGGGGATACTCTGGAAACACCATATATTTT
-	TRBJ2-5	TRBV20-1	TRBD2	CSARSTSGGWETQYF	TGCAGTGCTAGGTCTACTAGCGGGGGTTGGGAGACCCAGTACTTC
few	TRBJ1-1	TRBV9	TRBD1	CASSDNAGGKNTEAFF	TGTGCCAGCAGCGACAACGCAGGGGGCAAGAACACTGAAGCTTTCTTT
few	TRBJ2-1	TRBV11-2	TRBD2	CTSRVNDRTREFF	TGTACCAGCAGGGTTAATGACCGGACTAGAGAGTTCTTC
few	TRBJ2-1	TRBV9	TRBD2	CASSVFPGGQYNEQFF	TGTGCCAGCAGCGTCTTCCCGGGGGGGCAGTACAATGAGCAGTTCTTC
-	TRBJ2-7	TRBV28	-	CASGPDSSYEQYF	TGTGCCAGTGGTCCGGACAGTTCCTACGAGCAGTACTTC
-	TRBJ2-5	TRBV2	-	CASTGSVGKQYF	TGTGCCAGCACTGGCTCCGTAGGAAAGCAGTACTTC
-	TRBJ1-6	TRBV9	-	CASSPTVYNSPLHF	TGTGCCAGCAGCCCTACAGTCTATAATTCACCCCTCCACTTT
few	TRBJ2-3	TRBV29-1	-	CSVVPLDRSDTQYF	TGCAGCGTGGTCCCCCTAGACAGGTCAGATACGCAGTACTTT
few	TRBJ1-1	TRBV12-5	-	CASGLVREGGTEAFF	TGTGCTAGTGGTTTGGTCAGGGAAGGAGGCACTGAAGCTTTCTTT
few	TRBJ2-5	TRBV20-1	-	CSATPLAYEETQYF	TGCAGTGCAACCCCCCTAGCGTACGAAGAGACCCAGTACTTC
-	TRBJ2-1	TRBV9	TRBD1	CASRTGTGGYEQFF	TGTGCCAGCAGGACCGGGACAGGGGGCTATGAGCAGTTCTTC
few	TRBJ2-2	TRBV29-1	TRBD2	CSVGLAGGPRFTGELFF	TGCAGCGTTGGCCTAGCGGGGGGGCCGAGGTTCACCGGGGAGCTGTTTTTT
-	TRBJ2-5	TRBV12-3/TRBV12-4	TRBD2	CASTRLASETQYF	TGTGCCAGCACCCGACTAGCGTCAGAGACCCAGTACTTC
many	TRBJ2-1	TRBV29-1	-	CSVTPGGVNNEQFF	TGCAGCGTTACTCCGGGTGGGGTAAACAATGAGCAGTTCTTC
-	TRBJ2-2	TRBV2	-	CASRGRGTGELFF	TGTGCCAGCAGGGGAAGGGGAACCGGGGAGCTGTTTTTT
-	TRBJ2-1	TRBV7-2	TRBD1	CASSRTGDREQFF	TGTGCCAGCAGCCGGACAGGGGATCGTGAGCAGTTCTTC
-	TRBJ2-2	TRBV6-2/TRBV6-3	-	CASGTSNTGELFF	TGTGCCAGCGGGACTTCGAACACCGGGGAGCTGTTTTTT
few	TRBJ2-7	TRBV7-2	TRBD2	CASSLGEGSSYEQYF	TGTGCCAGCAGCTTAGGGGAGGGAAGCTCCTACGAGCAGTACTTC
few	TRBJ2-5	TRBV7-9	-	CASSLSGTGIVRQYF	TGTGCCAGCAGCTTATCAGGAACAGGGATAGTACGTCAGTACTTC
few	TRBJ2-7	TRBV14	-	CASSQKVVAYEQYF	TGTGCCAGCAGCCAAAAAGTAGTCGCCTACGAGCAGTACTTC